The clone carrying this T cell receptor (beta chain) was detected a few times. These data belong to a study of blood T cells in healthy people across ages. Primers used in a second PCR of roughly 7 to 12 cycles were a sample-barcoded 5' primer and a J-beta primer mix. TCRdb recomputed calls from the 5' RACE reads with MiXCR, one row per CDR3 protein. The data show 650,000 to 700,000 distinct CDR3 sequences, with about a third seen just once and 15% held by the top ten. With 1 base clipped from V and 3 bases from J, the junction kept 5 bases outside the gene matches. CDR3 size: 15 residues. Germline V gene sequence: CDR1 LGHNA, CDR2 YSLEER.

This chain connects TRBV4-3 to TRBJ2-7; TRBD2 aligns across 8 bases. This receptor was obtained from a woman older than 75 in good health. Sequencing was performed on blood. The CDR3 DNA reads TGCGCCAGCAGCCAAGCGACTAGCGCCTACTACGAGCAGTACTTC. Translation gives CASSQATSAYYEQYF.